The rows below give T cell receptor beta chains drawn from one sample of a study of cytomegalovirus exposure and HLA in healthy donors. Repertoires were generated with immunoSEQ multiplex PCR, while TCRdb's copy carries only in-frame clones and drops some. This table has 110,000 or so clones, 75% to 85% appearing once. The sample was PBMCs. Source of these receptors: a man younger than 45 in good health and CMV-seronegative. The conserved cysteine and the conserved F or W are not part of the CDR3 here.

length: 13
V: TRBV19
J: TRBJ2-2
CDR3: ASSTRTGEYAELF

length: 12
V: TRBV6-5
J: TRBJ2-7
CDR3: ASSRQGAFDEQY

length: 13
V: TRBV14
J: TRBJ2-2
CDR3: ASSLKAGLTGELF

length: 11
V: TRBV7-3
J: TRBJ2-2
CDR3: ASSLRRAGELF

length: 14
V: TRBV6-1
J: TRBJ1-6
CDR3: ASSEGGQGHNSPLH

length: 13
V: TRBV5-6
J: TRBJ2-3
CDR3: ASSLWTGATDTQY

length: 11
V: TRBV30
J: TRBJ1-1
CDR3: AWSFQDYTEAF

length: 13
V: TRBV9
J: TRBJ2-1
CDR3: ASRVGPSDVYEQF

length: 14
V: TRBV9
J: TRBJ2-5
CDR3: ASSVAGLTIQETQY

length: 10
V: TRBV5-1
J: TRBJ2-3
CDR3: ASSLAGDTQY

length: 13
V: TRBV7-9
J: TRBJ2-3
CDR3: ASSSTGLGDNTQY

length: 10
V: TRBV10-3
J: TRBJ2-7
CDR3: ASQGTYYEQY

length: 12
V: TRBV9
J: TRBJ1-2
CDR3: ASSVGQGAYGYT

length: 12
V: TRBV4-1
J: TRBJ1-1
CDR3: ASSQVGMNTEAF

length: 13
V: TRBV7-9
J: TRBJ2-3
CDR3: ASSPGLAGENTQY

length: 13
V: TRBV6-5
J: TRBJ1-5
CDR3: ASRATGQGNQPQH

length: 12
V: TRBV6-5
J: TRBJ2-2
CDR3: ASRGRQGIGELF

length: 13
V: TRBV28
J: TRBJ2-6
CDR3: ASSSGGTGANVLT

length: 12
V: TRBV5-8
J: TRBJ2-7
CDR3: ASSSGGMGYEQY

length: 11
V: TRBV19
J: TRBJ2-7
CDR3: ASSKGTAYEQY

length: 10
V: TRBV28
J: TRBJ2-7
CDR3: ASSPLRYEQY

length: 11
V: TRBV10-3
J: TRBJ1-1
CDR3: ATSDSTAGGAF

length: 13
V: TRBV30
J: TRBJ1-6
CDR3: AWSAGTGRNSPLH

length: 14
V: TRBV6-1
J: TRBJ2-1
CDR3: ASSEPRTGGRNEQF

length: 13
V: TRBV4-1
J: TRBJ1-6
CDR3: ASSRAEGALGPLH

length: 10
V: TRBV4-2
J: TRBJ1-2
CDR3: ASSQEAYGYT

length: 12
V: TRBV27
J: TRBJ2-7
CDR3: ASSLAGGAYEQY

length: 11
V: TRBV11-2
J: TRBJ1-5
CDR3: ASSPGGPEKQN

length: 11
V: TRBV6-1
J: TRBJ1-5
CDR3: ASSPGSNQPQH

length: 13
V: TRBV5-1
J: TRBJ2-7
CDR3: ASSVWTGGFNEQY

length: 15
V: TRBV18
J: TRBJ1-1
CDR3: ASSPNSPAYGNTEAF

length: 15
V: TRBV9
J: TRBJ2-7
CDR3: ASSVTRPSGGRYEQY

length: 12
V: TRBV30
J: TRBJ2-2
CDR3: ASNRDTNTGELF

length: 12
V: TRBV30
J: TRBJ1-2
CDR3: AWSPGPANYGYT

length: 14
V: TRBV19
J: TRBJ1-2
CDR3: ASSSQTGSNLYGYT

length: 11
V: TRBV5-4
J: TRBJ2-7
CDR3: ASSRNGVNEQY

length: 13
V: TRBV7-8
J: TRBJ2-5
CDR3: ASSPQTGSQETQY

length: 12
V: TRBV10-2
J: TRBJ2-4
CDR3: ASSEIRDRGGEY

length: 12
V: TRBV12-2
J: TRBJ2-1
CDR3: ASRSWPGLNEQF

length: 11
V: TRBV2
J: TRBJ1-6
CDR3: ALTGRSNSPLH

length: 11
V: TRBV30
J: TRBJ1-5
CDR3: AWSVGGNQPQH

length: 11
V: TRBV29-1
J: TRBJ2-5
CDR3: SVSTGIQETQY

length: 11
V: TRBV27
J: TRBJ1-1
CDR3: ASSLIWSGEAF

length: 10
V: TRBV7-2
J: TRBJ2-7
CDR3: ASSLDRGAKY

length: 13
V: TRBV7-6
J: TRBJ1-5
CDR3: ASSLTGGINQPQH

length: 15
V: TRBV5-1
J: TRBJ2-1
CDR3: ASSHRSGTGSYNEQF

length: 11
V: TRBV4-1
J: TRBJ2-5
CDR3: ASSPLSPETQY

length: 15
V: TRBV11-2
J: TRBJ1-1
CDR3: ASSLEVGGGMNTEAF

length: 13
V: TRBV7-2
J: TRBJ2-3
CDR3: ASSFGLAGEDTQY